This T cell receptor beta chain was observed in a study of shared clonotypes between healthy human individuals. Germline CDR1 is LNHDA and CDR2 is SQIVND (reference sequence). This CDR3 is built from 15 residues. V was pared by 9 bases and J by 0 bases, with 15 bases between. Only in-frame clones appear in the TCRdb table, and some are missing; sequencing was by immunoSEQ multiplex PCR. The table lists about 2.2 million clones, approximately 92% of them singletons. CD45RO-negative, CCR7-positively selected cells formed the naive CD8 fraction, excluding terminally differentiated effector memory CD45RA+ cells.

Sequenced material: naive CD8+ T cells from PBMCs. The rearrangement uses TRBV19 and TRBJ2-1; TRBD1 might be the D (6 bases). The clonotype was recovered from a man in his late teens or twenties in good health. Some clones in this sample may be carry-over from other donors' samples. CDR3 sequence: CASTHRDSSYNEQFF. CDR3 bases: TGTGCCAGCACCCACAGGGATAGCTCCTACAATGAGCAGTTCTTC. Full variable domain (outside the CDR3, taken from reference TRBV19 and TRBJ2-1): DGGITQSPKYLFRKEGQNVTLSCEQNLNHDAMYWYRQDPGQGLRLIYYSQIVNDFQKGDIAEGYSVSREKKESFPLTVTSAQKNPTAFYLCASTHRDSSYNEQFFGPGTRLTVL.